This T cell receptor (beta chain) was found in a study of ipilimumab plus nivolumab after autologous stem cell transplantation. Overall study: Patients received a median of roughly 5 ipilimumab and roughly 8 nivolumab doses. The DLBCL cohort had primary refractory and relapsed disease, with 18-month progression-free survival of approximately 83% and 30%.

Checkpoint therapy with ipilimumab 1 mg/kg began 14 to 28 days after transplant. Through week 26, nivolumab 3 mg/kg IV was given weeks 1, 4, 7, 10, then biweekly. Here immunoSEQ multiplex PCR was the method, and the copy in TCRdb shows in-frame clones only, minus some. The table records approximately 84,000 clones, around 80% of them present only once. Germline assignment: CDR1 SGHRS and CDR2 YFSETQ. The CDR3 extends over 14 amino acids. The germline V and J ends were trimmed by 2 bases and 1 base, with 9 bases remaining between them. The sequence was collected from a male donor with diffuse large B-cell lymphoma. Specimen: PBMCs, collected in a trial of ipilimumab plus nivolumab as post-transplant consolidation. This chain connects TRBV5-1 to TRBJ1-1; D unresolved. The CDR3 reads CASSFSRANTEAFF. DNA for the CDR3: TGCGCCAGCAGCTTTAGCCGGGCGAACACTGAAGCTTTCTTT.